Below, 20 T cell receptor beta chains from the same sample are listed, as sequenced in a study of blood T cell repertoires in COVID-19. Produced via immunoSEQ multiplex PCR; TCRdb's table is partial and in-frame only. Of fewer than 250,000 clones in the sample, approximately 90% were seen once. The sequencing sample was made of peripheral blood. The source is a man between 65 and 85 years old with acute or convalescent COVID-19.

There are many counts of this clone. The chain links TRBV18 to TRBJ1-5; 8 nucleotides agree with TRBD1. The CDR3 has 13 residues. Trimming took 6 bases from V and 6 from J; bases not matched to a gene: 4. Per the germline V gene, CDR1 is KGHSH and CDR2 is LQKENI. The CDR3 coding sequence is TGTGCCAGCTCGCCGACAGGGGCTCAGCCCCAGCATTTT. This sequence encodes CASSPTGAQPQHF.

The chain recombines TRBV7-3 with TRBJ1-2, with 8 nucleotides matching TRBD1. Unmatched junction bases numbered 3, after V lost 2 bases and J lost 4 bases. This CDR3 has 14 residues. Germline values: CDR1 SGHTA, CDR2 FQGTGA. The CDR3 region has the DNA TGTGCCAGCAGCTTAGGACAGGGAAGCTATGGCTACACCTTC. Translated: CASSLGQGSYGYTF.

The CDR3 DNA follows: TGCGCCAGCAGCTCCGAGGGACAGGGAACTGACGAGCAGTACTTC. It codes for CASSSEGQGTDEQYF. The chain links TRBV5-1 to TRBJ2-7; 9 bases match TRBD1. Per the germline V gene, CDR1 is SGHRS and CDR2 is YFSETQ. The ends lost 3 bases at V and 5 bases at J; junction bases unmatched: 9. This CDR3 contains 15 residues.

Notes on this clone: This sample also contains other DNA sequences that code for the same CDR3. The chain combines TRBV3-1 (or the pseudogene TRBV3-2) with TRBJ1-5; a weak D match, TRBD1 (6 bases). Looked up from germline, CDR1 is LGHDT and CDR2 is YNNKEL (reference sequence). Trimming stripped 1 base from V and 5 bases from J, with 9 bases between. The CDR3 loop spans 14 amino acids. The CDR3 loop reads CASSQVPGDQPQHF. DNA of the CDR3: TGTGCCAGCAGCCAAGTACCAGGGGATCAGCCCCAGCATTTT.

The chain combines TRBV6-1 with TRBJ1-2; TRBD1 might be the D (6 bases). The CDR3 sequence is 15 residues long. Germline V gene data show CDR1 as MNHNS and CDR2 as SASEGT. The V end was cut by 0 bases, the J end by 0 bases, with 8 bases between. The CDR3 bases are TGTGCCAGCAGTGAAGCCGGACAGTCTAACTATGGCTACACCTTC. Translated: CASSEAGQSNYGYTF.

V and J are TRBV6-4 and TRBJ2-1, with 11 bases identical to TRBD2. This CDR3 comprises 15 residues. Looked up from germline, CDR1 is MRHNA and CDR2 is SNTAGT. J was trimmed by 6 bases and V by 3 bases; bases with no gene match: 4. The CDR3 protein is CASSDLAGGGNEQFF. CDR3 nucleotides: TGTGCCAGCAGTGATCTAGCGGGAGGAGGCAATGAGCAGTTCTTC.

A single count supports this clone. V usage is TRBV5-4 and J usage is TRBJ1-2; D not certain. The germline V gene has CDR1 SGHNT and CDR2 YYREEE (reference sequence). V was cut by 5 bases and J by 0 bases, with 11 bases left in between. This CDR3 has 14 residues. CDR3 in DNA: TGTGCCAGCAGGGAGACCGGAGCTAACTATGGCTACACCTTC. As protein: CASRETGANYGYTF. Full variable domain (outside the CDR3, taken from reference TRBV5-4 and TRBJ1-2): ETGVTQSPTHLIKTRGQQVTLRCSSQSGHNTVSWYQQALGQGPQFIFQYYREEENGRGNFPPRFSGLQFPNYSSELNVNALELDDSALYLCASRETGANYGYTFGSGTRLTVV.

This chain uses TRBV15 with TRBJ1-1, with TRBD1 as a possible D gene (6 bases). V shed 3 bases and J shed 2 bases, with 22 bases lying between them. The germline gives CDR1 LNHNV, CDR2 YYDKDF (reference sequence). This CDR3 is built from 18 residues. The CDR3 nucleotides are TGTGCCACCAGCAGCCCCTGGGGCAGGGGAAAGAGAAACACTGAAGCTTTCTTT. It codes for CATSSPWGRGKRNTEAFF.

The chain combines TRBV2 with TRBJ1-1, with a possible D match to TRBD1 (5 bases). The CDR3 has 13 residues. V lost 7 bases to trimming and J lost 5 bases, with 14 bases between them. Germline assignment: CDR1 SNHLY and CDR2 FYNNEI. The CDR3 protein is CASNTLGGTEAFF. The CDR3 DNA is TGTGCCAGCAACACCCTGGGGGGGACTGAAGCTTTCTTT.

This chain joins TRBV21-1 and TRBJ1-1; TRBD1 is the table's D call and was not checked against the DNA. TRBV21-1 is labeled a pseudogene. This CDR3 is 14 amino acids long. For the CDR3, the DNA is TGTGCCAGCAGCATAGGGACAGGGTTCAGTGAAGCTTTCTTT. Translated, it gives CASSIGTGFSEAFF.

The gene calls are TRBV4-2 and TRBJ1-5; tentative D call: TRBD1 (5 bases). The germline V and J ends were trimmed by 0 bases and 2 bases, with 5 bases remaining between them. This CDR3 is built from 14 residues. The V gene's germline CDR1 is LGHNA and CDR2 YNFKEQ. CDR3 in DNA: TGTGCCAGCAGCCAAGACAGGGGCAATCAGCCCCAGCATTTT. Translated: CASSQDRGNQPQHF.

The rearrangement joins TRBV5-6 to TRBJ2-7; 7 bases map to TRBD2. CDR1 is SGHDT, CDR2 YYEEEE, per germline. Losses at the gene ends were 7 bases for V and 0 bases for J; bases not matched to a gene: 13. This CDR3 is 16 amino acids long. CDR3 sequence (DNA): TGTGCCAGCCGCGTCGGCGGGGGAAGGAGCTCCTACGAGCAGTACTTC. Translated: CASRVGGGRSSYEQYF. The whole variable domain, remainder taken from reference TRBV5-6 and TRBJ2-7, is DAGVTQSPTHLIKTRGQQVTLRCSPKSGHDTVSWYQQALGQGPQFIFQYYEEEERQRGNFPDRFSGHQFPNYSSELNVNALLLGDSALYLCASRVGGGRSSYEQYFGPGTRLTVT.

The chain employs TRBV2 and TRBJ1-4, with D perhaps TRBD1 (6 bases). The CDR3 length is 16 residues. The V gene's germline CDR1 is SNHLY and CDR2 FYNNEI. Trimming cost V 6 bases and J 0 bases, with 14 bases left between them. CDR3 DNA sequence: TGTGCCAGCAGCTTCAGACAGGTCGCAACTAATGAAAAACTGTTTTTT. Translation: CASSFRQVATNEKLFF.

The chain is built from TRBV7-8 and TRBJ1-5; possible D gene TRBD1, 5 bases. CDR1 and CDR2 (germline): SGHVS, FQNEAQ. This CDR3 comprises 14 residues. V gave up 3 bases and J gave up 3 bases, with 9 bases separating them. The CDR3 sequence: CASSLEGNNQPQHF. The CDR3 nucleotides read TGTGCCAGCAGCTTGGAGGGGAACAATCAGCCCCAGCATTTT. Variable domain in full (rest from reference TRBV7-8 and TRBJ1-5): GAGVSQSPRYKVAKRGQDVALRCDPISGHVSLFWYQQALGQGPEFLTYFQNEAQLDKSGLPSDRFFAERPEGSVSTLKIQRTQQEDSAVYLCASSLEGNNQPQHFGDGTRLSIL.

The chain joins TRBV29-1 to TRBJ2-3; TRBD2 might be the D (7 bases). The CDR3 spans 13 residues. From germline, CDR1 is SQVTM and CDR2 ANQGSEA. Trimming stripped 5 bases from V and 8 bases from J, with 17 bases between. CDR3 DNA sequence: TGCAGCGTTTATAGGGGGGGCCCCAGTACGCAGTATTTT. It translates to CSVYRGGPSTQYF.

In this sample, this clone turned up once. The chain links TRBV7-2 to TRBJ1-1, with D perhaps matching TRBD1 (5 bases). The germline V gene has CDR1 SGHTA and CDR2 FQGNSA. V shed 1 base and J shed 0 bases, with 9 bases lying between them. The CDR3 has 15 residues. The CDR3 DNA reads TGTGCCAGCAGCTTAGGTCAGGGCATGAACACTGAAGCTTTCTTT. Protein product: CASSLGQGMNTEAFF.

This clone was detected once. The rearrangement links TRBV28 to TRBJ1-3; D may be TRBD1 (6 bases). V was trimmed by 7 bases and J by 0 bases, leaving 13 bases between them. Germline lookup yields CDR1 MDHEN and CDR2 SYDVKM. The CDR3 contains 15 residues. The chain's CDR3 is CASTLGAISGNTIYF. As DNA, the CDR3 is TGTGCCAGCACTTTGGGGGCAATCTCTGGAAACACCATATATTTT.

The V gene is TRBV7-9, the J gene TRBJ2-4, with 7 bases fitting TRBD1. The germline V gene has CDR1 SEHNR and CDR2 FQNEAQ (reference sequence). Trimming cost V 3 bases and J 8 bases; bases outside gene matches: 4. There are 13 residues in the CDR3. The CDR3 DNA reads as TGTGCCAGCAGCTTTGTAGACAGGGACATTCAGTACTTC. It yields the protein CASSFVDRDIQYF.

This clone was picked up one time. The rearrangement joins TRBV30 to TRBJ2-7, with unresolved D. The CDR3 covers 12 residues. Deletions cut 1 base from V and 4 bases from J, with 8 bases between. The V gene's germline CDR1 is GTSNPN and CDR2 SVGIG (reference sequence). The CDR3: CAWSDGVYEQYF. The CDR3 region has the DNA TGTGCCTGGAGTGACGGAGTATACGAGCAGTACTTC.

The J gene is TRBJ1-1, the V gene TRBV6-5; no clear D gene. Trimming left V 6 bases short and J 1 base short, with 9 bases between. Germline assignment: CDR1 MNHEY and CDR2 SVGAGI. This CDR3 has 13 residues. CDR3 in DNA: TGTGCCAGCAGCTCCCGGAGGAACACTGAAGCTTTCTTT. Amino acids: CASSSRRNTEAFF.